What follows are 2 T cell receptor beta chains derived from one specimen sequenced in a study of blood T cell repertoires in COVID-19. Only in-frame clones appear in the TCRdb table, and some are missing; sequencing was by immunoSEQ multiplex PCR. The top ten hold 0.83% of the sample, which has fewer than 250,000 clones, around nine tenths seen once. Sequencing was done on a sample of peripheral blood. These TCRs come from a young man with COVID-19, enrolled during active disease.

The chain carries TRBV15 and TRBJ1-5, with 9 bases lining up with TRBD1. Germline CDR1 reads LNHNV; CDR2 reads YYDKDF (reference sequence). This CDR3 contains 16 residues. V lost 1 base to trimming and J lost 6 bases; unmatched junction nucleotides: 7. The CDR3 spells CATSRVTGTGFQPQHF. DNA for the CDR3: TGTGCCACCAGCAGAGTGACCGGGACAGGGTTTCAGCCCCAGCATTTT.

The rearrangement joins TRBV25-1 to TRBJ1-1; no clear D gene. The V end was cut by 4 bases, the J end by 4 bases, with 10 bases between. This CDR3 region has 13 residues. Germline V gene lookup returns CDR1 MGHDK and CDR2 SYGVNS. CDR3 in DNA: TGTGCCAGCAGTGCCCTGGGAGGCACTGAAGCTTTCTTT. The encoded protein is CASSALGGTEAFF.